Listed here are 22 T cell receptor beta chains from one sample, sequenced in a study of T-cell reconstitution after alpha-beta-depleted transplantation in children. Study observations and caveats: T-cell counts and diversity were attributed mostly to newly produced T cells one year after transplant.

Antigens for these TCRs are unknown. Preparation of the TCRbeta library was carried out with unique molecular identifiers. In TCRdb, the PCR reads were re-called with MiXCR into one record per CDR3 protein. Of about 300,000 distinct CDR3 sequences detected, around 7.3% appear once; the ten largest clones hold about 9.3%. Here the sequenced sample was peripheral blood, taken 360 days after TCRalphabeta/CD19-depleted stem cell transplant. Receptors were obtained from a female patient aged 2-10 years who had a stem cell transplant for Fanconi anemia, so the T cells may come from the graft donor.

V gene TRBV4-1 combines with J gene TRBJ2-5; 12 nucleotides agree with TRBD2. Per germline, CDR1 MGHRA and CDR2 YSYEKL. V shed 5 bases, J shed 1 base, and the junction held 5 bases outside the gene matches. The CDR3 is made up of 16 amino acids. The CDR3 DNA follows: TGCGCCAGCAGCTCCCGACTAGCGGGAGTCCAAGAGACCCAGTACTTC. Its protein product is CASSSRLAGVQETQYF.

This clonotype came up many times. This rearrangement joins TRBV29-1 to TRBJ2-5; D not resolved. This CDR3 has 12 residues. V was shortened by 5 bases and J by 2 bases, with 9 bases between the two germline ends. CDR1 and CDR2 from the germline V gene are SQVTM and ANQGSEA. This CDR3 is CSVFTEQETQYF. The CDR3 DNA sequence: TGCAGCGTTTTTACGGAACAAGAGACCCAGTACTTC.

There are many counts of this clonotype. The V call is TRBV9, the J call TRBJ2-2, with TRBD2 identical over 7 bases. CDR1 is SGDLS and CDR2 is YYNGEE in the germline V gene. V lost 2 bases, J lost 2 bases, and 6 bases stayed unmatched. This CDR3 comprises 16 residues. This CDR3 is CASSVEWGGNTGELFF. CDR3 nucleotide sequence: TGTGCCAGCAGCGTCGAATGGGGGGGTAACACCGGGGAGCTGTTTTTT.

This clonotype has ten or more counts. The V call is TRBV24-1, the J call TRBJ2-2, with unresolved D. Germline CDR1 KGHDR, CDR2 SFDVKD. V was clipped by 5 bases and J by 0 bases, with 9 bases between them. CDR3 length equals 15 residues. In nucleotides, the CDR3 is TGTGCCACCAGTGTCCGGAAGCCGAACACCGGGGAGCTGTTTTTT. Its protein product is CATSVRKPNTGELFF.

CDR3 nucleotide sequence: TGTGCCAGCAGGGGGGGGGCTCATGGCTACACCTTC. Translation gives CASRGGAHGYTF. The chain has TRBV2 and TRBJ1-2, with D possibly being TRBD1 (6 bases). V was clipped by 6 bases and J by 6 bases, with 11 bases between them. Germline V CDR1 and CDR2: SNHLY, FYNNEI. The CDR3 consists of 12 residues.

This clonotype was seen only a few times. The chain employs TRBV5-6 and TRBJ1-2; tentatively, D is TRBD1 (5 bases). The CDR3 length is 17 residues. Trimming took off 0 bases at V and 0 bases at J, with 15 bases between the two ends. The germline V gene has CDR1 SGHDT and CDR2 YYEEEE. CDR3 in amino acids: CASSLVPRRGTNYGYTF. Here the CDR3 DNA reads TGTGCCAGCAGCTTGGTGCCGAGGAGGGGAACTAACTATGGCTACACCTTC.

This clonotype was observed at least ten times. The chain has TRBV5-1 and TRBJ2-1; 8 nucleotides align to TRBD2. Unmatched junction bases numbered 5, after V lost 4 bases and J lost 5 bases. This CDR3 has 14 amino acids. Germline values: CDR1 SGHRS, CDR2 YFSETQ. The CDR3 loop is CASSRTSLNNEQFF. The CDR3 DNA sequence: TGCGCCAGCAGCCGGACTAGCCTCAACAATGAGCAGTTCTTC.

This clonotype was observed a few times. Here the CDR3 reads CASSLDGVGGQPQHF. Here the CDR3 DNA reads TGTGCCAGCAGCTTAGATGGGGTAGGGGGACAGCCCCAGCATTTT. The chain carries TRBV11-2 and TRBJ1-5; D may be TRBD1 (6 bases). Germline-derived CDR1 and CDR2 are SGHAT and FQNNGV. This CDR3 is 15 amino acids long. V was trimmed by 0 bases and J by 7 bases, leaving 13 bases between them.

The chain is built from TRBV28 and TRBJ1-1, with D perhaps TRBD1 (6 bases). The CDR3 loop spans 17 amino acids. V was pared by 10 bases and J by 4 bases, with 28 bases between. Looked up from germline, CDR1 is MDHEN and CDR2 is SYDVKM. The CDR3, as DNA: TGTGCCATGGGCCCCCCGGCCAGGGGCGGTCCAAGCACTGAAGCTTTCTTT. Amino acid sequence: CAMGPPARGGPSTEAFF.

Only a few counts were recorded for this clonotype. CDR3: CASSRSAGDTGELFF. CDR3 DNA: TGCGCCAGCAGTAGGTCAGCCGGGGACACCGGGGAGCTGTTTTTT. The chain uses TRBV4-3 and TRBJ2-2; D possibly corresponds to TRBD2 (5 bases). The CDR3 spans 15 residues. In germline, CDR1 is LGHNA, CDR2 YSLEER. Deletions cut 6 bases from V and 3 bases from J, with 14 bases between.

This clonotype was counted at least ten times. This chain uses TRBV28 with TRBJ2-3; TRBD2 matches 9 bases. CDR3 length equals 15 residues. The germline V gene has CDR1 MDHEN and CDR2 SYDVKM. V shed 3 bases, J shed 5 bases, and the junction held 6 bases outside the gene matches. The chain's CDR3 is CASSFGGGAVDTQYF. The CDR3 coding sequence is TGTGCCAGCAGTTTTGGCGGGGGGGCTGTAGATACGCAGTATTTT.

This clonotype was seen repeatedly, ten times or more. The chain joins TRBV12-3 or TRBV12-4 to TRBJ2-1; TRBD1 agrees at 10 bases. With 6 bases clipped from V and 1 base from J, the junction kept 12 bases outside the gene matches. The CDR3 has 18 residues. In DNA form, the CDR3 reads TGTGCCAGCAGCCCAGGGACAGGGGTGTATCGATCCTACAATGAGCAGTTCTTC. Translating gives CASSPGTGVYRSYNEQFF.

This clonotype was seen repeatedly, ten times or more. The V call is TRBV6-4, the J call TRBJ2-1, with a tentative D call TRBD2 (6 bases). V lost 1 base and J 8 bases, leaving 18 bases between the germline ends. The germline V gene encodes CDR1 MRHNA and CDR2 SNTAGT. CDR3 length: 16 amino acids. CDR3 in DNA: TGTGCCAGCAGTGACTTGGGGACTCTGAGGGTGGATGAGCAGTTCTTC. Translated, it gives CASSDLGTLRVDEQFF.

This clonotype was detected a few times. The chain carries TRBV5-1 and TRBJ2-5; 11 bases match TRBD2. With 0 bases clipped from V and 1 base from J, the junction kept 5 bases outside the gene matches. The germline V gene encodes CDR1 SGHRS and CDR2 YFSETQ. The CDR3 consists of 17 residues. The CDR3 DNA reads TGCGCCAGCAGCTTGGCCCCTAGCGGGGGGCCCCAAGAGACCCAGTACTTC. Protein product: CASSLAPSGGPQETQYF.

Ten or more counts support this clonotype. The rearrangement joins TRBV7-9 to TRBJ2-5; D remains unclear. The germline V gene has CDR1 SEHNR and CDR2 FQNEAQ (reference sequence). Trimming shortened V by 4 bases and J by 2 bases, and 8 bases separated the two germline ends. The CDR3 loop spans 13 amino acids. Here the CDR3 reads CASSSQEQETQYF. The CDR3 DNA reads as TGTGCCAGCAGCTCTCAGGAACAAGAGACCCAGTACTTC.

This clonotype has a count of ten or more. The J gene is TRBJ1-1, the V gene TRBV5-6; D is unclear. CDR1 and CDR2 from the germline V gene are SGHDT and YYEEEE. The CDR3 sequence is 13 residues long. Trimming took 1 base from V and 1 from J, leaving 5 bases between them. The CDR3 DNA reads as TGTGCCAGCAGCTTGCGGGCGAACACTGAAGCTTTCTTT. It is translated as CASSLRANTEAFF.

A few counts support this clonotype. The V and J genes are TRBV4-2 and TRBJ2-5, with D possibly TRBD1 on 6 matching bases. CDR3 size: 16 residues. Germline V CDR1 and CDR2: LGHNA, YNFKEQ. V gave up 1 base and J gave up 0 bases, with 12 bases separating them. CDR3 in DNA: TGTGCCAGCAGCCAAGGTCAAGCAGGGGACCAAGAGACCCAGTACTTC. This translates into CASSQGQAGDQETQYF.

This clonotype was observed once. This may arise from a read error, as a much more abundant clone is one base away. CDR3 protein: CSAFRPRIAYGQYF. The CDR3 nucleotides read TGCAGTGCTTTCCGGCCCCGAATTGCCTACGGGCAGTACTTC. V gene TRBV20-1 combines with J gene TRBJ2-7; D gene ambiguous. The germline gives CDR1 DFQATT, CDR2 SNEGSKA (reference sequence). The CDR3 consists of 14 residues.

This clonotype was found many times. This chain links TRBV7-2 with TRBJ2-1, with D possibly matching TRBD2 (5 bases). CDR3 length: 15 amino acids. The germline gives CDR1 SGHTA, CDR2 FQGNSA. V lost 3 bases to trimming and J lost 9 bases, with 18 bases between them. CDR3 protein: CASSFGSYSAGEQFF. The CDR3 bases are TGTGCCAGCAGCTTCGGGTCCTACTCGGCGGGTGAGCAGTTCTTC.

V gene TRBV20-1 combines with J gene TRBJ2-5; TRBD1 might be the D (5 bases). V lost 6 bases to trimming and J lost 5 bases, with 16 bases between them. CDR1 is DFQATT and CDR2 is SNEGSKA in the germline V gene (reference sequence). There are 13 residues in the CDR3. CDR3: CSASIGVRETQYF. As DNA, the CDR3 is TGCAGTGCGTCCATAGGGGTTCGGGAGACCCAGTACTTC.

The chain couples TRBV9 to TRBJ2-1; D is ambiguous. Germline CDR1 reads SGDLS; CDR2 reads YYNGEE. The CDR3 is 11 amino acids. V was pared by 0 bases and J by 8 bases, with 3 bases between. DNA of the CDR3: TGTGCCAGCAGCGTAGTTGATGAGCAGTTCTTC. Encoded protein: CASSVVDEQFF.

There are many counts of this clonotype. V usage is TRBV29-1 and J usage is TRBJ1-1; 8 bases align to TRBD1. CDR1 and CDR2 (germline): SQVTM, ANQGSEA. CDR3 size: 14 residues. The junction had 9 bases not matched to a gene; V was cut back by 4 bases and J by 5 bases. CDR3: CSVGGGRGRTEAFF. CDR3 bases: TGCAGCGTTGGGGGCGGCAGGGGGCGGACTGAAGCTTTCTTT.